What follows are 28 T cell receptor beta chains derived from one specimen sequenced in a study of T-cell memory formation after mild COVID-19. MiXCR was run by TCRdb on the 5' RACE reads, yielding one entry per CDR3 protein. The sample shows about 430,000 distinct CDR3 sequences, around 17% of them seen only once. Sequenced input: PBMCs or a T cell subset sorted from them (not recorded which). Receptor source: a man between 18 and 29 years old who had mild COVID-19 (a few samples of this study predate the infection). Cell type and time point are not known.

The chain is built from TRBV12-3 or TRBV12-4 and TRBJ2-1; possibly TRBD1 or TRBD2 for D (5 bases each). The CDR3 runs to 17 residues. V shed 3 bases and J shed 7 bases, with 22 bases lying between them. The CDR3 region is CASSLVGFGAPRNEQFF. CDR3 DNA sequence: TGTGCCAGCAGTTTGGTCGGGTTCGGGGCCCCTCGGAATGAGCAGTTCTTC.

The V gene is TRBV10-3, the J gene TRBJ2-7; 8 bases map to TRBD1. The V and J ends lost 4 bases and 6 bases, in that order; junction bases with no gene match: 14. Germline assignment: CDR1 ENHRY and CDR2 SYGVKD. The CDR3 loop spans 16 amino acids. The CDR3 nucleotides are TGTGCCATCAGTGCCGAGGAGGACAGGGTCCCTTCCGAGCAGTACTTC. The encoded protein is CAISAEEDRVPSEQYF.

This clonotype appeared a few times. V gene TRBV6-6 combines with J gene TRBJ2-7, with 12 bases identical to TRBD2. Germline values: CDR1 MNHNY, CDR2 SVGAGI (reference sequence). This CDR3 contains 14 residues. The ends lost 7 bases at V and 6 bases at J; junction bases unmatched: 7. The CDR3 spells CASTHGTSGFEQYF. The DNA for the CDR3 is TGTGCCAGCACTCACGGGACTAGCGGGTTCGAGCAGTACTTC.

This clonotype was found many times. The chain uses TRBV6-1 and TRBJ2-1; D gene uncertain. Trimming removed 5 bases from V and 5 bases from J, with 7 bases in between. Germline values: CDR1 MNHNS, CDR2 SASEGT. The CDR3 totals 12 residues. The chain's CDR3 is CASSPRNNEQFF. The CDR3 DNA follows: TGTGCCAGCAGTCCGAGGAACAATGAGCAGTTCTTC.

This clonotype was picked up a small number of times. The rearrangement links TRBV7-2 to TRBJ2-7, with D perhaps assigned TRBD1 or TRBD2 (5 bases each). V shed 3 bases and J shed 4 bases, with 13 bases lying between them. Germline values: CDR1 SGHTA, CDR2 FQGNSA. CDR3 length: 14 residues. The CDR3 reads CASSFHTGTYEQYV. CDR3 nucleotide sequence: TGTGCCAGCAGCTTTCACACGGGGACGTACGAGCAGTACGTC.

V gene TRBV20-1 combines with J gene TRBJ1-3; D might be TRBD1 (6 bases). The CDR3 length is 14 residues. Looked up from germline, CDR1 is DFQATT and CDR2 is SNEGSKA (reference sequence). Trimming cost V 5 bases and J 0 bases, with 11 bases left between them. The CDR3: CSAVTGSSGNTIYF. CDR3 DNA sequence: TGCAGTGCTGTTACAGGGAGCTCTGGAAACACCATATATTTT.

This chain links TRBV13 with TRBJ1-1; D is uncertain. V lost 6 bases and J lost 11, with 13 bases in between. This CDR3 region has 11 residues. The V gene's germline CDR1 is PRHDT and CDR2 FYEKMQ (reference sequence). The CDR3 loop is CASRLQSEAFF. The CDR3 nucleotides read TGTGCCAGCAGACTACAGAGTGAGGCTTTCTTT.

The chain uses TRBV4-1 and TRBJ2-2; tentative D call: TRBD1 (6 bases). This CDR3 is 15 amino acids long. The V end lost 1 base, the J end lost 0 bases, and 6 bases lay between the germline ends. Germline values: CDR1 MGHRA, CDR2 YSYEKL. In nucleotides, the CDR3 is TGCGCCAGCAGCCAAGGGACAGCGAACACCGGGGAGCTGTTTTTT. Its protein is CASSQGTANTGELFF.

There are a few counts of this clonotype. For the CDR3, the DNA is TGTGCCAGCACCAACGGACCTAATGAGCAGTTCTTC. Translated: CASTNGPNEQFF. V is TRBV6-6 and J is TRBJ2-1; D not resolved. The V and J ends lost 7 bases and 7 bases respectively, with 11 bases between them. The germline CDR1 and CDR2 sequences are MNHNY and SVGAGI (reference sequence). The CDR3 has 12 amino acids.

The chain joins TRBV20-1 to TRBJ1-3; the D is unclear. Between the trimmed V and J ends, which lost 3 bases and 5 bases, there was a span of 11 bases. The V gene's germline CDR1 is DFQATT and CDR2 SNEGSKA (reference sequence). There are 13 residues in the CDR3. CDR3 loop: CSASPGRRNTIYF. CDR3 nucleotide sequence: TGCAGTGCTAGCCCGGGTAGGAGAAACACCATATATTTT.

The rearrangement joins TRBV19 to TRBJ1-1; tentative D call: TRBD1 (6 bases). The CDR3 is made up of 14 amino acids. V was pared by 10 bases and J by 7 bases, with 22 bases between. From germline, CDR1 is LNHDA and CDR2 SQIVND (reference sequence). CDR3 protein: CATKGGVARGEAFF. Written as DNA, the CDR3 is TGTGCCACTAAAGGGGGGGTGGCAAGGGGTGAAGCTTTCTTT.

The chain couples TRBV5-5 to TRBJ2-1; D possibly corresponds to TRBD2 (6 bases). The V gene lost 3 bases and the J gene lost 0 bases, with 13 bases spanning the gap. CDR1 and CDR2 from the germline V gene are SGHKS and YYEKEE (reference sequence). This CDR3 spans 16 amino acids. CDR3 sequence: CASSYRTTSSYNEQFF. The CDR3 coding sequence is TGTGCCAGCAGCTATAGGACTACCAGCTCCTACAATGAGCAGTTCTTC.

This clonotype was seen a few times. CDR3 region: CASSGARGNEQFF. In DNA form, the CDR3 reads TGTGCCAGCAGCGGCGCCAGGGGGAATGAGCAGTTCTTC. The chain combines TRBV9 with TRBJ2-1, with 7 nucleotides matching TRBD1. Germline V gene data show CDR1 as SGDLS and CDR2 as YYNGEE. The CDR3 contains 13 residues. Trimming took 3 bases from V and 7 from J; bases not matched to a gene: 4.

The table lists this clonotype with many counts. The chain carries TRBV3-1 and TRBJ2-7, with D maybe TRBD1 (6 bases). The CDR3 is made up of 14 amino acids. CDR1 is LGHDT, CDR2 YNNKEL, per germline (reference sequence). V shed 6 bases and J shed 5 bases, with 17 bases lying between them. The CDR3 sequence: CASSAPGPGDEQYF. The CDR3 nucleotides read TGTGCCAGCAGTGCTCCGGGCCCAGGGGACGAGCAGTACTTC.

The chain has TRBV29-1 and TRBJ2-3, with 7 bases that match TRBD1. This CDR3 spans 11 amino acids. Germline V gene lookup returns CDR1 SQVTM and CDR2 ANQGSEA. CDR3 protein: CSGDRANTQYF. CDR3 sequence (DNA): TGCAGTGGAGACAGGGCTAATACGCAGTATTTT.

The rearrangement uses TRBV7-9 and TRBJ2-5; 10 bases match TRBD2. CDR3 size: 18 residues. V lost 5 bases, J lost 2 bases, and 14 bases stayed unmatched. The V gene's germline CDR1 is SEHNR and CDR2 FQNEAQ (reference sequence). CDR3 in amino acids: CASSPPLGLAGDQETQYF. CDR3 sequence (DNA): TGTGCCAGCAGCCCACCCCTAGGGCTAGCGGGGGATCAAGAGACCCAGTACTTC. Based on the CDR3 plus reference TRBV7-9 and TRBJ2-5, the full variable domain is DTGVSQNPRHKITKRGQNVTFRCDPISEHNRLYWYRQTLGQGPEFLTYFQNEAQLEKSRLLSDRFSAERPKGSFSTLEIQRTEQGDSAMYLCASSPPLGLAGDQETQYFGPGTRLLVL.

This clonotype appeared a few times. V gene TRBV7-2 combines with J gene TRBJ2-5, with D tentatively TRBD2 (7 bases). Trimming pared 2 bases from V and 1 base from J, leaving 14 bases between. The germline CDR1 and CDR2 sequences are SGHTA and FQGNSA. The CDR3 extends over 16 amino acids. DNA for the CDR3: TGTGCCAGCAGCTTAATTGCGGGGGCGATCCAAGAGACCCAGTACTTC. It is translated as CASSLIAGAIQETQYF.

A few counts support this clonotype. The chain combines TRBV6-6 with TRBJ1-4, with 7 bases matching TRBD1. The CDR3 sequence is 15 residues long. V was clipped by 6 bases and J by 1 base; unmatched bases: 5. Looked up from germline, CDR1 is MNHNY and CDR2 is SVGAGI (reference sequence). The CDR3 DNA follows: TGTGCCAGCAGGTACCGGGACAGAACTAATGAAAAACTGTTTTTT. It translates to CASRYRDRTNEKLFF.

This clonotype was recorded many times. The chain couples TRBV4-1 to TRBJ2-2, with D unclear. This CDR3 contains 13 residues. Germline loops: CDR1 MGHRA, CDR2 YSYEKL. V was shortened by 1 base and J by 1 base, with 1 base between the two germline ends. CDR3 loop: CASSQGNTGELFF. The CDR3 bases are TGCGCCAGCAGCCAAGGGAACACCGGGGAGCTGTTTTTT.

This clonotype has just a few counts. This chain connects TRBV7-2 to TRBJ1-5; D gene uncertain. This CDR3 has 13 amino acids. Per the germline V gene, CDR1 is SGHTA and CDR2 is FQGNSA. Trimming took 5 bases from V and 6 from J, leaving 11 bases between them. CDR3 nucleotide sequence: TGTGCCAGCAGCCCGGTTTTGGGTCAGCCCCAGCATTTT. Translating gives CASSPVLGQPQHF.

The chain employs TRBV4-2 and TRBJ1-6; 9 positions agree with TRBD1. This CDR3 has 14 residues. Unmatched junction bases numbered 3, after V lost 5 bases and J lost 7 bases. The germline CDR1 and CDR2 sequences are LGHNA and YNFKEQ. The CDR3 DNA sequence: TGTGCCAGCAGCGTCGGGACAGGGAATTCACCCCTCCACTTT. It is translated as CASSVGTGNSPLHF.

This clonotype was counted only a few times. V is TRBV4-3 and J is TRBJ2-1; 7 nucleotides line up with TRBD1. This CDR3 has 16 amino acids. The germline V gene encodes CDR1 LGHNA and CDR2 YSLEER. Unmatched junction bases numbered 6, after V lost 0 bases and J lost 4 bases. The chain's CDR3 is CASSQDQGTAYNEQFF. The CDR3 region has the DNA TGCGCCAGCAGCCAAGATCAGGGGACAGCTTACAATGAGCAGTTCTTC.

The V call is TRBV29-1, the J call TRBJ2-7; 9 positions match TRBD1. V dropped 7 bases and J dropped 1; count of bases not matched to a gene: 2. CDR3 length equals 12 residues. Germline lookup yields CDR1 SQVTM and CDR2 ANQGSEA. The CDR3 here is CSAGQGSYEQYF. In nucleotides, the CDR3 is TGCAGCGCGGGACAGGGATCCTACGAGCAGTACTTC.

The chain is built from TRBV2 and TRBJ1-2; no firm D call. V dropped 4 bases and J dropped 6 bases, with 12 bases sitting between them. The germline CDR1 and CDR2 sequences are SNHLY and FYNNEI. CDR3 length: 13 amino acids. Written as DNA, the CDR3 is TGTGCCAGCAGTGCCCAGAAAGAGAATGGCTACACCTTC. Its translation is CASSAQKENGYTF.

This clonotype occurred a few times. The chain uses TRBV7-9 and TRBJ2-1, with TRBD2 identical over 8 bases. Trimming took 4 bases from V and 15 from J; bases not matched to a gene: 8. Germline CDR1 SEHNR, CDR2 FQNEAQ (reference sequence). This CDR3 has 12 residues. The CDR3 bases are TGTGCCAGCAGCTGGCTAGCGGGCGAGGGGTTCTTC. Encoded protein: CASSWLAGEGFF.

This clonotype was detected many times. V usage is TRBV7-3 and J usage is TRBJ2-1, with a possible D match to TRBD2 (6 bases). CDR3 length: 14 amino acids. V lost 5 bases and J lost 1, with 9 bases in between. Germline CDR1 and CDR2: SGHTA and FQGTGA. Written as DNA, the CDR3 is TGTGCCAGCAGCCCCCGGGGGTCCTACAATGAGCAGTTCTTC. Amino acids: CASSPRGSYNEQFF.

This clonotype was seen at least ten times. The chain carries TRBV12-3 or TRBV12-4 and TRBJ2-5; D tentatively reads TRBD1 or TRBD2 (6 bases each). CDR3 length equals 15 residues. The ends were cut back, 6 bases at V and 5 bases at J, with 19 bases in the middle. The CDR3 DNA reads TGTGCCAGCAGCCCGGGGACGGGGGCGAGGGAGACCCAGTACTTC. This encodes CASSPGTGARETQYF.

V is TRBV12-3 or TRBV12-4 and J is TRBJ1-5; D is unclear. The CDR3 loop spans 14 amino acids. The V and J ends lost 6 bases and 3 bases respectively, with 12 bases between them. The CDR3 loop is CASRGRRINQPQHF. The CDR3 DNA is TGTGCCAGCAGGGGGAGAAGAATCAATCAGCCCCAGCATTTT.